This T cell receptor beta chain was sequenced for a study of neoadjuvant anti-PD-1 for oral cavity cancer. The junction had 8 bases not matched to a gene; V was cut back by 5 bases and J by 5 bases. CDR3 size: 14 residues. CDR1 is SGHAT and CDR2 is FQNNGV in the germline V gene. Sample time point: after neoadjuvant nivolumab, at surgical resection. Stage II-IVA oral cavity squamous cell carcinoma was new and untreated by systemic or radiation therapy. Cohort: HPV-negative, locally advanced oral cavity squamous cell carcinoma patients. PBMC libraries mostly used 450 to 600 ng of input genomic DNA, with six replicates per sample. Only in-frame clones appear in the TCRdb table, and some are missing; sequencing was by immunoSEQ multiplex PCR. The sample records about 42,000 clones, 65% to 80% being singletons.

The sample in question was PBMCs, obtained after nivolumab (anti-PD-1) treatment. The chain joins TRBV11-2 to TRBJ1-2; 7 nucleotides agree with TRBD1. The TCR comes from a person between 35 and 79 years old with oral cavity squamous cell carcinoma. The CDR3 DNA reads TGTGCCAGCAGCCCCAGGGGGAGTCGGTATGGCTACACCTTC. Translating it yields CASSPRGSRYGYTF. The entire variable domain, with the rest obtained from reference TRBV11-2 and TRBJ1-2, is as follows: EAGVAQSPRYKIIEKRQSVAFWCNPISGHATLYWYQQILGQGPKLLIQFQNNGVVDDSQLPKDRFSAERLKGVDSTLKIQPAKLEDSAVYLCASSPRGSRYGYTFGSGTRLTVV.